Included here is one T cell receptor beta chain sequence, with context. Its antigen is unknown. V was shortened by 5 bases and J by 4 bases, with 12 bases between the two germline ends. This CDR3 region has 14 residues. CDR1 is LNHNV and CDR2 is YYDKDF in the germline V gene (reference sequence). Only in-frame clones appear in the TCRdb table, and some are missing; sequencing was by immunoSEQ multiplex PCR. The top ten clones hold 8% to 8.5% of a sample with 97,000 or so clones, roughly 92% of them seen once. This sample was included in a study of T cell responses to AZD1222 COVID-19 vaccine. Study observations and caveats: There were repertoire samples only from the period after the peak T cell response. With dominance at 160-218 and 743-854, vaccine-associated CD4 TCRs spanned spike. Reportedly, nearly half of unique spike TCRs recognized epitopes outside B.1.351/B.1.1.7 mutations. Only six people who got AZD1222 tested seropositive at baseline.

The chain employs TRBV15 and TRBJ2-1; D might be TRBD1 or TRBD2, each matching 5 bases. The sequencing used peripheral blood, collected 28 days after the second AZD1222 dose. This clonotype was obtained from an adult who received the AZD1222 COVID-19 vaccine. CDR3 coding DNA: TGTGCCACCAGCGGGGACGGACTTTACAATGAGCAGTTCTTC. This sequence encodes CATSGDGLYNEQFF.